These T cell receptor delta chains were read from a single sample in a study of gamma-delta T cells after stem cell transplantation. TCRdb re-processed the RT-PCR reads using CATT. The sample includes around 13,000 delta-chain clones, 30% to 35% seen only once; the top ten take approximately 3.9%. Sequenced material: gamma-delta T cells. The receptors derive from a human donor. It is not recorded whose cells these are; they may come from a transplant donor. Both conserved end residues are part of each CDR3. Fields, in order: D gene, clone size, V gene, J gene, CDR3 length, CDR3 protein, CDR3 DNA. The D gene is left open where the match is weak. Clone size is not always given. Where it is, it says once, few, many or a class for expanded clones.

TRDD3	-	TRDV2	TRDJ1	13	CACDGDTAAKLIF	TGTGCCTGTGACGGGGATACGGCTGCTAAACTCATCTTT
-	-	TRDV2	TRDJ3	18	CACDTAVGHSLYTLQMFF	TGTGCCTGTGACACCGCTGTGGGTCATTCCTTGTACACCCTACAGATGTTTTTC
TRDD3	few	TRDV3	TRDJ1	16	CAHNAVLGAHTDKLIF	TGTGCCCACAACGCTGTACTGGGGGCCCACACCGATAAACTCATCTTT
TRDD3	-	TRDV2	TRDJ3	20	CACDPVRTGDNPWDTRQMFF	TGTGCCTGTGACCCGGTTCGTACGGGGGATAACCCCTGGGACACCCGACAGATGTTTTTC
-	-	TRDV2	TRDJ3	19	CACDVLGLGGSRDTRQMFF	TGTGCCTGTGACGTGCTGGGCCTCGGGGGCTCCCGGGACACCCGACAGATGTTTTTC
TRDD3	-	TRDV1	TRDJ1	20	CALGRSPTGGPPFFTDKLIF	TGTGCTCTTGGGCGCTCTCCTACTGGGGGCCCCCCTTTTTTCACCGATAAACTCATCTTT
-	few	TRDV1	TRDJ1	18	CALGEGIVVGIHTDKLIF	TGTGCTCTTGGGGAAGGGATAGTAGTGGGGATCCACACCGATAAACTCATCTTT
-	-	TRDV3	TRDJ1	12	CAFRIRADNLIF	TGTGCCTTTAGGATACGCGCCGATAACCTCATCTTT
-	few	TRDV1	TRDJ3	24	CALGELGGLNGGSIPSWDARQMFF	TGTGCTCTTGGGGAACTAGGGGGCCTAAATGGGGGTTCCATCCCCTCCTGGGACGCCCGACAGATGTTTTTC
-	-	TRDV1	TRDJ1	14	CAVATLLESYKLIF	TGTGCTGTTGCTACACTTCTGGAATCATATAAACTCATCTTT
TRDD3	-	TRDV3	TRDJ1	17	CAFPFLSWGMRGDKLIF	TGTGCCTTCCCGTTCCTATCCTGGGGGATGAGAGGCGATAAACTCATCTTT
TRDD3	-	TRDV1	TRDJ1	19	CALGELENYWGILTDKLIF	TGTGCTCTTGGGGAACTCGAAAACTACTGGGGGATACTAACCGATAAACTCATCTTT
TRDD3	-	TRDV3	TRDJ2	19	CANGGPTWGIRTMTAQLFF	TGTGCCAACGGGGGACCAACCTGGGGGATACGCACAATGACAGCACAACTCTTCTTT
TRDD3	-	TRDV2	TRDJ3	17	CACDFLGDSWDTRQMFF	TGTGCCTGTGACTTTTTGGGGGACTCCTGGGACACCCGACAGATGTTTTTC
-	-	TRDV2	TRDJ3	19	CACDLLVDELSWDTRQMFF	TGTGCCTGTGACCTACTGGTGGATGAGCTCTCCTGGGACACCCGACAGATGTTTTTC
TRDD3	-	TRAV29/DV5	TRDJ1	14	CAASAGGYTDKLIF	TGTGCAGCAAGCGCTGGGGGATACACCGATAAACTCATCTTT
TRDD3	-	TRDV2	TRDJ1	17	CACDTGTLGDPSDKLIF	TGTGCCTGTGACACGGGTACTCTGGGGGACCCCAGCGATAAACTCATCTTT
TRDD2	-	TRDV1	TRDJ1	21	CALGESSLPNPRTGLSDKLIF	TGTGCTCTTGGGGAATCGAGCCTTCCTAACCCCCGTACTGGGCTATCCGATAAACTCATCTTT
TRDD3	few	TRDV1	TRDJ1	18	CALGELARLGLGADKLIF	TGTGCTCTTGGGGAACTAGCGCGATTGGGCCTGGGGGCCGATAAACTCATCTTT
-	-	TRDV1	TRDJ1	16	CALGRGTSFVLDKLIF	TGTGCTCTTGGGCGCGGGACTTCCTTTGTACTCGATAAACTCATCTTT
TRDD3	few	TRDV2	TRDJ1	20	CACDTYGPVYWGIPTDKLIF	TGTGCCTGTGACACCTACGGCCCTGTGTACTGGGGGATACCCACCGATAAACTCATCTTT